This entry features one T cell receptor beta chain sequence. These data come from a study of T cells after posttransplantation cyclophosphamide. Profiling relied on immunoSEQ multiplex PCR, and the TCRdb table lists in-frame clones only, not all of them. The sample has 8,000 or so clones; almost 90% are singletons. Busulfan-fludarabine conditioning, marrow transplant, and cyclophosphamide on days +3 and +4 were administered. Germline values: CDR1 SGDLS, CDR2 YYNGEE. This CDR3 has 17 residues. Between the trimmed V and J ends, which lost 0 bases and 5 bases, there was a span of 21 bases. This chain links TRBV9 with TRBJ2-7; D may be TRBD2 (7 bases). The clonotype was recovered from a female patient between 50 and 59 years old who received an allogeneic stem cell transplant from a related donor, was CMV-positive, and had no GVHD. Some T cells may possibly be graft donor cells. This material consisted of CD4+ T cells sorted from blood, taken approximately 1,500 days after allogeneic stem cell transplant with posttransplant cyclophosphamide. The CDR3 DNA follows: TGTGCCAGCAGCGTAGGGGTTTCGGGGGGCAGATTAAACGAGCAGTACTTC. As protein: CASSVGVSGGRLNEQYF.